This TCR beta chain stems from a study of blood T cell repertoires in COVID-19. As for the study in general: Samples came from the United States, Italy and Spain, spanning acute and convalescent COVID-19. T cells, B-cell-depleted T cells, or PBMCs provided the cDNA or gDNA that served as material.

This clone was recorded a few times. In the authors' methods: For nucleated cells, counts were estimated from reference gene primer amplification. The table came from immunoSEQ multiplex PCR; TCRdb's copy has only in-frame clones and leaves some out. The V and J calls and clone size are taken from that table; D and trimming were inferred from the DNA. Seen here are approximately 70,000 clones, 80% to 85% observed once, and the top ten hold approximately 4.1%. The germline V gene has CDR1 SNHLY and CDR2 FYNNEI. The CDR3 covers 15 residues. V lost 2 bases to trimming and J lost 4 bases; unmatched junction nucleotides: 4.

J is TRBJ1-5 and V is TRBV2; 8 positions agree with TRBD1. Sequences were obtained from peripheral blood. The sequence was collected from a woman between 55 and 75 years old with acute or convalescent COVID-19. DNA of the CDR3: TGTGCCAGCAGTGAAAGGACAGGGTTAAATCAGCCCCAGCATTTT. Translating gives CASSERTGLNQPQHF.